This T cell receptor (beta chain) was captured in a study of blood T cell repertoires in COVID-19. V shed 6 bases, J shed 9 bases, and the junction held 6 bases outside the gene matches. This CDR3 is built from 13 residues. Here immunoSEQ multiplex PCR was the method, and the copy in TCRdb shows in-frame clones only, minus some. This table holds roughly 450,000 clones, 90% found once. The clonotype was recovered from a man aged 18-30 years who had recovered from COVID-19. The chain employs TRBV12-3 or TRBV12-4 and TRBJ2-1; the match to TRBD1 covers 9 bases. Sequenced: PBMCs or T cells enriched from blood (not recorded which). The CDR3 DNA sequence: TGTGCCAGCAGGAGGACAGGGGTCCCTGAGCAGTTCTTC. Encoded protein: CASRRTGVPEQFF.